This TCR beta chain is from a study of blood T cell repertoires in COVID-19. This CDR3 is 16 amino acids long. J gave up 2 bases and V 3 bases, and 9 bases lay outside the gene matches. The germline gives CDR1 WNHNN, CDR2 SYGVQD (reference sequence). In the original workflow: Amplification with reference gene primers provided the estimates of nucleated cell counts. Clones were sequenced by immunoSEQ multiplex PCR, and TCRdb holds only the in-frame ones, with some missing. D and trimming come from the DNA, and the V and J calls and clone size come from that table. The table shows under 300,000 clones, with 70% to 90% occurring only once. The age range of participants was about 18 to 95 years, with residence in more than 20 US areas. Cohorts were assigned according to the clinical history that participants reported.

This clonotype was sampled from a middle-aged woman with acute COVID-19. This sequence joins TRBV10-1 and TRBJ2-7; 8 nucleotides agree with TRBD2. The sequencing input was PBMCs or T cells enriched from blood (not recorded which). In DNA, the CDR3 is TGCGCCAGCAGTGAACGTAGCGGGATCTCTCCCTACGAGCAGTACTTC. It encodes CASSERSGISPYEQYF.